These 26 T cell receptor beta chains originate from one sample sequenced in a study of identical twins. TCRdb passed the 5' RACE reads through MiXCR, listing each CDR3 protein once. Of 420,000 or so distinct CDR3 sequences listed, around 20% are singletons. Material for sequencing was naive T cells sorted from blood. Receptor source: a man between 45 and 60 years old in good health.

In its sample, this clonotype was seen many times. The CDR3 nucleotides read TGTGCCAGCACCCCATCGTGGGGTCCAATATCCTACGAGCAGTACTTC. This translates into CASTPSWGPISYEQYF. This chain links TRBV27 with TRBJ2-7; D remains unclear. V was shortened by 7 bases and J by 1 base, with 20 bases between the two germline ends. Germline CDR1 and CDR2: MNHEY and SMNVEV (reference sequence). The CDR3 extends over 16 amino acids.

This sequence joins TRBV18 and TRBJ2-2; D might be TRBD2 (5 bases). The CDR3 has 16 residues. In germline, CDR1 is KGHSH, CDR2 LQKENI. Trimming took 6 bases from V and 1 from J, leaving 15 bases between them. The CDR3 protein is CASSDPWERNTGELFF. Written as DNA, the CDR3 is TGTGCCAGCTCCGATCCATGGGAGAGGAACACCGGGGAGCTGTTTTTT.

V and J are TRBV6-1 and TRBJ2-3, with D unclear. Germline CDR1 MNHNS, CDR2 SASEGT. V lost 5 bases and J lost 6, with 18 bases in between. The CDR3 totals 15 residues. CDR3 coding DNA: TGTGCCAGCAGTCGCAGTCCGGCCTTAGTGGATACGCAGTATTTT. This translates into CASSRSPALVDTQYF.

The chain is built from TRBV7-9 and TRBJ2-1; 9 positions agree with TRBD2. The CDR3 contains 14 residues. Trimming removed 1 base from V and 10 bases from J; junction bases left unmatched: 5. Per germline, CDR1 SEHNR and CDR2 FQNEAQ (reference sequence). CDR3 loop: CASSLGTSVREQFF. The DNA for the CDR3 is TGTGCCAGCAGCTTAGGGACTAGCGTACGGGAGCAGTTCTTC.

This clonotype has a count of ten or more. The rearrangement joins TRBV29-1 to TRBJ2-7, with D maybe TRBD1 (6 bases). Per germline, CDR1 SQVTM and CDR2 ANQGSEA. The V and J ends lost 7 bases and 3 bases respectively, with 16 bases between them. This CDR3 has 13 amino acids. The DNA of the CDR3 is TGCAGCGCGGCTACTAACAGGGTCTACGAGCAGTACTTC. As protein: CSAATNRVYEQYF.

This clonotype was detected only a few times. J is TRBJ2-1 and V is TRBV5-5; either TRBD1 or TRBD2 may fit D (5 bases each). V was cut by 3 bases and J by 7 bases, with 17 bases left in between. This CDR3 is built from 15 residues. Germline CDR1 is SGHKS and CDR2 is YYEKEE (reference sequence). The CDR3 DNA reads TGTGCCAGCAGCTGGGGGACGACCTCGGGGAATGAGCAGTTCTTC. This translates into CASSWGTTSGNEQFF.

This clonotype was counted ten times or more. The chain has TRBV4-3 and TRBJ2-3, with D perhaps matching TRBD2 (5 bases). The CDR3 covers 14 residues. In germline, CDR1 is LGHNA, CDR2 YSLEER. V was clipped by 11 bases and J by 2 bases, with 17 bases between them. The chain's CDR3 is CASSGAGLTDTQYF. The DNA of the CDR3 is TGCGCCTCAAGTGGAGCAGGACTCACAGATACGCAGTATTTT.

This clonotype was seen more than once but under ten times. Here the CDR3 DNA reads TGCAGCGTTGGAAGGGCCAGCGCAGATACGCAGTATTTT. Translating gives CSVGRASADTQYF. The chain employs TRBV29-1 and TRBJ2-3; D not certain. The CDR3 is 13 residues long. Trimming cost V 4 bases and J 4 bases, with 12 bases left between them. Germline CDR1 and CDR2: SQVTM and ANQGSEA.

This chain links TRBV20-1 with TRBJ2-1; TRBD2 agrees at 8 bases. The V segment lost 4 bases and the J segment 5 bases; nucleotides outside the gene matches: 7. The CDR3 extends over 14 amino acids. Germline loops: CDR1 DFQATT, CDR2 SNEGSKA (reference sequence). In DNA form, the CDR3 reads TGCAGTGCTAATCAGGGGCGGGGGGACAATGAGCAGTTCTTC. Encoded protein: CSANQGRGDNEQFF.

The chain carries TRBV2 and TRBJ2-7; D not certain. The CDR3 runs to 14 residues. V was cut by 2 bases and J by 4 bases, with 12 bases left in between. Germline CDR1 and CDR2: SNHLY and FYNNEI. The CDR3 coding sequence is TGTGCCAGCAGTGAACAGAGAGCCGGGTACGAGCAGTACTTC. Translating gives CASSEQRAGYEQYF.

This clonotype came up many times. CDR3 residues: CASSLLGRTYEQYF. In DNA form, the CDR3 reads TGTGCCAGCAGTTTATTGGGCAGGACCTACGAGCAGTACTTC. This sequence joins TRBV27 and TRBJ2-7, with no clear D. Germline values: CDR1 MNHEY, CDR2 SMNVEV (reference sequence). Trimming left V 1 base short and J 2 bases short, with 9 bases between. The CDR3 has 14 amino acids.

The J gene is TRBJ2-1, the V gene TRBV27; 12 positions agree with TRBD2. This CDR3 has 18 residues. The germline V gene encodes CDR1 MNHEY and CDR2 SMNVEV (reference sequence). The V segment lost 5 bases and the J segment 0 bases; nucleotides outside the gene matches: 8. CDR3 DNA: TGTGCCAGCAGTATGAGGACTAGCGGGGCGAGCTCCTACAATGAGCAGTTCTTC. Protein: CASSMRTSGASSYNEQFF.

This clonotype has ten or more counts. J is TRBJ2-1 and V is TRBV6-5, with D perhaps assigned TRBD1 or TRBD2 (5 bases each). Germline CDR1 and CDR2: MNHEY and SVGAGI. The CDR3 totals 16 residues. The germline V and J ends were trimmed by 4 bases and 8 bases, with 21 bases remaining between them. CDR3 in amino acids: CASSSRLSARGDEQFF. For the CDR3, the DNA is TGTGCCAGCAGTTCCCGTTTGTCGGCAAGGGGAGATGAGCAGTTCTTC.

The table lists this clonotype with a few counts. This chain links TRBV10-3 with TRBJ2-1, with a tentative D call TRBD1 (7 bases). Germline V CDR1 and CDR2: ENHRY, SYGVKD. The V end lost 7 bases, the J end lost 2 bases, and 15 bases lay between the germline ends. The CDR3 runs to 15 residues. The CDR3 spells CAINQGGSTYNEQFF. DNA for the CDR3: TGTGCCATCAATCAGGGGGGTAGCACCTACAATGAGCAGTTCTTC.

This rearrangement joins TRBV18 to TRBJ1-5; D possibly corresponds to TRBD1 (6 bases). The CDR3 extends over 16 amino acids. With 4 bases removed from V and 1 base from J, the gap between germline ends came to 14 bases. CDR1 is KGHSH and CDR2 is LQKENI in the germline V gene. CDR3 sequence reads: CASSLGQLGSNQPQHF. CDR3 bases: TGTGCCAGCTCACTTGGACAGTTGGGAAGCAATCAGCCCCAGCATTTT.

This clonotype was picked up a small number of times. The chain joins TRBV5-1 to TRBJ1-1; the D gene is possibly TRBD1 (6 bases). The CDR3 contains 14 residues. The V end lost 3 bases, the J end lost 5 bases, and 14 bases lay between the germline ends. Germline-derived CDR1 and CDR2 are SGHRS and YFSETQ. The CDR3 here is CASSSSPGETEAFF. The CDR3 nucleotides read TGCGCCAGCAGCTCCTCGCCAGGGGAGACTGAAGCTTTCTTT.

This clonotype was detected many times. This chain uses TRBV20-1 with TRBJ2-1; 10 positions agree with TRBD2. CDR1 is DFQATT, CDR2 SNEGSKA, per germline (reference sequence). This CDR3 region has 12 residues. The V segment lost 4 bases and the J segment 9 bases; nucleotides outside the gene matches: 3. As DNA, the CDR3 is TGCAGTGCTAATAGCGGGAGGTTTGAGCAGTTCTTC. Protein: CSANSGRFEQFF.

This clonotype was counted only a few times. The chain uses TRBV4-3 and TRBJ2-2; the D is unclear. CDR3 length: 13 residues. V gave up 4 bases and J gave up 8 bases, with 11 bases separating them. The germline gives CDR1 LGHNA, CDR2 YSLEER. Here the CDR3 DNA reads TGCGCCAGCAGCCCGGACCCTAGGGGGGAGCTGTTTTTT. Translation: CASSPDPRGELFF.

This clonotype was seen repeatedly, ten times or more. This chain joins TRBV5-1 and TRBJ2-1, with 11 bases lining up with TRBD2. Germline V gene sequence: CDR1 SGHRS, CDR2 YFSETQ. The CDR3 length is 16 residues. J was trimmed by 7 bases and V by 4 bases; bases with no gene match: 10. CDR3: CASSLGSGGARNEQFF. In DNA, the CDR3 is TGCGCCAGCAGCCTAGGTAGCGGGGGGGCGCGTAATGAGCAGTTCTTC.

J is TRBJ2-1 and V is TRBV18, with TRBD2 matching over 7 bases. This CDR3 comprises 19 residues. The germline CDR1 and CDR2 sequences are KGHSH and LQKENI. The V and J ends lost 3 bases and 0 bases, in that order; junction bases with no gene match: 14. The CDR3 loop reads CASSPRSKRELPSYNEQFF. CDR3 coding DNA: TGTGCCAGCTCACCGAGGAGCAAGCGGGAATTGCCCTCCTACAATGAGCAGTTCTTC.

This chain links TRBV19 with TRBJ2-1; possible D gene TRBD2, 6 bases. Germline assignment: CDR1 LNHDA and CDR2 SQIVND (reference sequence). V was pared by 0 bases and J by 9 bases, with 15 bases between. This CDR3 is 15 amino acids long. The CDR3: CASSIDSEGYGEQFF. The CDR3, as DNA: TGTGCCAGTAGTATAGATTCGGAGGGGTATGGTGAGCAGTTCTTC.

The genes are TRBV3-1 and TRBJ2-3; 14 bases align to TRBD2. Germline V gives CDR1 LGHDT, CDR2 YNNKEL (reference sequence). The trim removed 6 bases at V and 5 bases at J, leaving 7 bases unmatched. CDR3 length: 16 amino acids. Here the CDR3 DNA reads TGTGCCAGCAGGCCAAGACTAGCGGGAGGGCTAGATACGCAGTATTTT. Translation gives CASRPRLAGGLDTQYF.

This clonotype was counted between two and nine times. V gene TRBV4-3 combines with J gene TRBJ1-4, with D hard to call. Germline loops: CDR1 LGHNA, CDR2 YSLEER. CDR3 size: 15 residues. Trimming pared 0 bases from V and 4 bases from J, leaving 9 bases between. For the CDR3, the DNA is TGCGCCAGCAGCCAAGACAACAGTTTTAATGAAAAACTGTTTTTT. Amino acids: CASSQDNSFNEKLFF.

The table lists this clonotype with many counts. V is TRBV24-1 and J is TRBJ2-1, with TRBD2 matching over 7 bases. CDR3 length equals 16 residues. CDR1 and CDR2 from the germline V gene are KGHDR and SFDVKD. The trim removed 3 bases at V and 1 base at J, leaving 5 bases unmatched. In nucleotides, the CDR3 is TGTGCCACCAGTGATATTAGCGGGCTTTCCTACAATGAGCAGTTCTTC. Protein: CATSDISGLSYNEQFF.

The J gene is TRBJ2-7, the V gene TRBV7-6; TRBD1 aligns across 8 bases. V lost 0 bases and J lost 2; bases outside the gene matches: 6. The CDR3 length is 16 residues. The germline V gene encodes CDR1 SGHVS and CDR2 FNYEAQ. CDR3 sequence (DNA): TGTGCCAGCAGCTTAGCGCGCGGGACAGGAACCTACGAGCAGTACTTC. Translating it yields CASSLARGTGTYEQYF.

This clonotype occurred once. The chain uses TRBV20-1 and TRBJ2-7; 9 nucleotides line up with TRBD1. The ends lost 5 bases at V and 6 bases at J; junction bases unmatched: 11. The CDR3 has 14 residues. Germline V lookup: CDR1 DFQATT, CDR2 SNEGSKA (reference sequence). This CDR3 reads CSALTGTGLGEQYF. The CDR3 bases are TGCAGTGCTTTGACCGGGACAGGGTTGGGCGAGCAGTACTTC.